This T cell receptor beta chain was identified in a study of response to subunit inactivated influenza vaccine. MiXCR was run by TCRdb on the RT-PCR reads, yielding one entry per CDR3 protein. The table has around 650,000 distinct CDR3 sequences, less than 20% seen once; the top ten hold 11%. This clonotype showed up many times. Its antigen is still unknown. Overall study results and limits: It was suggested by the authors that few new T cells are recruited by each seasonal influenza vaccination.

In germline, CDR1 is MDHEN, CDR2 SYDVKM. This CDR3 comprises 17 residues. Germline trimming cut 2 bases from V and 3 bases from J; bases unmatched to any gene: 11. This rearrangement joins TRBV28 to TRBJ2-7, with 9 nucleotides matching TRBD1. This material consisted of PBMCs from blood, taken 11 to 12 days after vaccination. The sequence was obtained from a man in his fifties who received an inactivated influenza vaccine. CDR3 loop: CASSLGPRDRVNYEQYF. CDR3 nucleotides: TGTGCCAGCAGTTTAGGCCCCCGGGACAGGGTAAACTACGAGCAGTACTTC.